This T cell receptor (beta chain) emerged from a study of blood T cell repertoires in COVID-19. At the level of the study: Samples of COVID-19 (acute and convalescent) were obtained from the United States, Italy and Spain. T cells, B-cell-depleted T cells, or PBMCs provided the cDNA or gDNA that served as material.

Adults between roughly 18 and 90 years of age took part from about two dozen US areas. The V and J ends lost 5 bases and 0 bases respectively, with 17 bases between them. The V gene's germline CDR1 is MDHEN and CDR2 SYDVKM. This CDR3 is built from 17 residues. Under the authors' procedure: Researchers report that nucleated cell counts were estimated from reference gene primer amplification. Produced via immunoSEQ multiplex PCR; TCRdb's table is partial and in-frame only. Clone size and V and J calls were adopted from that table, with D and trimming inferred from the DNA. The table includes under 300,000 clones, 70% to 90% detected once.

The source material was PBMCs or T cells enriched from blood (not recorded which). The chain uses TRBV28 and TRBJ2-4; the D gene is possibly TRBD2 (6 bases). This TCR came from a woman in her fifties or sixties who had recovered from COVID-19. The CDR3 coding sequence is TGTGCCAGCAGTGCCCGGGACTTCGGTCTAGCCAAAAACATTCAGTACTTC. Amino acid sequence: CASSARDFGLAKNIQYF.